This record concerns one T cell receptor (beta chain) sequence. These data come from a study of blood T cell repertoires in COVID-19. Study-level background: Samples representing acute and convalescent COVID-19 were sourced from the United States, Italy and Spain. The analysed material was cDNA or gDNA that came from T cells, B-cell-depleted T cells, or PBMCs.

In the original processing: Scientists estimated how many nucleated cells there were by amplifying reference gene primers. Sequenced by immunoSEQ multiplex PCR; TCRdb stores in-frame clones only, minus some. That table is the source of V, J and clone size, and D and trimming were worked out from the DNA. Altogether some 210,000 clones are present, around 80% being singletons, with the ten largest covering roughly 12%. The TCR originated in a woman aged 40 to 50 with acute or convalescent COVID-19. Sequenced material: peripheral blood.

This chain's CDR3 is CASSLVQPLRGQYF. CDR3 bases: TGTGCCAGCAGCTTAGTTCAGCCCCTAAGAGGGCAGTACTTC. V usage is TRBV7-2 and J usage is TRBJ2-7, with D hard to call. This CDR3 has 14 residues. The germline gives CDR1 SGHTA, CDR2 FQGNSA. The V end lost 1 base, the J end lost 9 bases, and 16 bases lay between the germline ends. Full variable domain (rest looked up from reference TRBV7-2 and TRBJ2-7): GAGVSQSPSNKVTEKGKDVELRCDPISGHTALYWYRQSLGQGLEFLIYFQGNSAPDKSGLPSDRFSAERTGGSVSTLTIQRTQQEDSAVYLCASSLVQPLRGQYFGPGTRLTVT.